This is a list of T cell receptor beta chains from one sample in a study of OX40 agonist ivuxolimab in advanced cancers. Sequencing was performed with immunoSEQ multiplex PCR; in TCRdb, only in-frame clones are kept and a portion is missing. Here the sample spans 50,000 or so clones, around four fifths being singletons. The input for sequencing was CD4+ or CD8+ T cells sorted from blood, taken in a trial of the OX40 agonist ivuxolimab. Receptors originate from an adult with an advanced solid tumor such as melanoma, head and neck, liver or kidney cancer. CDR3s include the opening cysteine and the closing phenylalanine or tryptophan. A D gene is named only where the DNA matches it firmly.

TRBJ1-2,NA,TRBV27,CASSVTGYGGYTF
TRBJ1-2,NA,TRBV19,CASSISRAGYGYTF
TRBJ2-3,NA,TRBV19,CASSIVPDTQYF
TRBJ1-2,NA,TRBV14,CASSQEGPGEGYTF
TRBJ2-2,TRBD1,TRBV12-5,CASGLVPPQGHGELFF
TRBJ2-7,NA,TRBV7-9,CASSLRGSDYEQYF
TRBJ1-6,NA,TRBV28,CASSPIYNSPLHF
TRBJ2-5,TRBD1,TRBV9,CASSATGWETQYF
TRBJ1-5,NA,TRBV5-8,CASSFYSGNQPQHF
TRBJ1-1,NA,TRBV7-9,CASSPTQNTEAFF
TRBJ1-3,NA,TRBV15,CATSRDKFSGNTIYF
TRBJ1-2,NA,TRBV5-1,CASSLDQGPVRGYTF